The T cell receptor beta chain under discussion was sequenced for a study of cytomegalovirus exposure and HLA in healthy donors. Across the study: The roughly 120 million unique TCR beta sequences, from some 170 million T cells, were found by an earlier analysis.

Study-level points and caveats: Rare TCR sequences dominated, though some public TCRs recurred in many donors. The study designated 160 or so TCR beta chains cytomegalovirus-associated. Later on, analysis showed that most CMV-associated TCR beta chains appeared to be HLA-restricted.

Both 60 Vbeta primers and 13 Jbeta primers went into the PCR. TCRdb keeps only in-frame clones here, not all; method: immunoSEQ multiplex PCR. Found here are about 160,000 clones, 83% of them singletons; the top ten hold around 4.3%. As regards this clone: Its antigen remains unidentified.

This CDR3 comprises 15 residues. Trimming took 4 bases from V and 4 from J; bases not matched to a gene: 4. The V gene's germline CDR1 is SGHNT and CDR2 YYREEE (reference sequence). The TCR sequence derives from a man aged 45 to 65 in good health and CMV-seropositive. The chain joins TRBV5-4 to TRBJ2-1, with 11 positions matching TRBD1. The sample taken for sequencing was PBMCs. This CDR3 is CASSNRDRGYNEQFF. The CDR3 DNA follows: TGTGCCAGCAGCAACCGGGACAGGGGGTACAATGAGCAGTTCTTC.